The entry below describes one T cell receptor (beta chain). The antigen remains undetermined. The protocol was immunoSEQ multiplex PCR, while the TCRdb copy is restricted to in-frame clones and leaves out a portion. The sample lists approximately 150,000 clones; about nine tenths were seen once. This record comes from a study of T cell responses to AZD1222 COVID-19 vaccine. The V gene lost 4 bases and the J gene lost 4 bases, with 8 bases spanning the gap. Germline V gene data show CDR1 as ENHRY and CDR2 as SYGVKD. The CDR3 runs 13 residues. Study outcomes and limitations: Reports indicate that nearly half of spike-specific TCRs are directed at unmutated variant regions. A rise in Spike-specific TCR breadth and depth followed two AZD1222 doses.

The sample here was peripheral blood, taken 28 days after the second AZD1222 dose. This sequence originates from an adult who received the AZD1222 COVID-19 vaccine. The chain is built from TRBV10-3 and TRBJ1-5, with no clear D. CDR3 protein: CAISGTENQPQHF. CDR3 DNA: TGTGCCATCAGTGGGACTGAGAATCAGCCCCAGCATTTT.